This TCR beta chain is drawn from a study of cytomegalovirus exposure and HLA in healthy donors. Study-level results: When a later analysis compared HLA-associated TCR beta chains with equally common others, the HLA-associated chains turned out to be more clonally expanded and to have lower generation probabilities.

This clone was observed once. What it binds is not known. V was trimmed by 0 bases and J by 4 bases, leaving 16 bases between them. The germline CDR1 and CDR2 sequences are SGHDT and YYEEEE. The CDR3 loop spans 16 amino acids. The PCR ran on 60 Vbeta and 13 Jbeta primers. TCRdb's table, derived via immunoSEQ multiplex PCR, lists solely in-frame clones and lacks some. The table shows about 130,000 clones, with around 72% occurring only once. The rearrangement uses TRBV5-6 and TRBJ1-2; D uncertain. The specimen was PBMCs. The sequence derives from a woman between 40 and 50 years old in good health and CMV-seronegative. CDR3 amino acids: CASSLGGTATGYGYTF. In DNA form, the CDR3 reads TGTGCCAGCAGCTTGGGTGGAACCGCGACGGGCTATGGCTACACCTTC.